These 29 T cell receptor beta chains were sequenced from one sample in a study of T cells after yellow fever vaccination. MiXCR, applied by TCRdb to the 5' RACE reads, yields one record per CDR3 protein. Of around 250,000 distinct CDR3 sequences listed, 6% to 7.5% are singletons. Sequenced here: CD4+ T cells sorted from PBMCs, sampled 15 days after the yellow fever booster vaccination. These receptors all stem from a man aged 30-40 years who received the YFV17D yellow fever vaccine.

This chain joins TRBV12-3 or TRBV12-4 and TRBJ2-2; D remains ambiguous. The V end was cut by 0 bases, the J end by 5 bases, with 4 bases between. This CDR3 is 13 amino acids long. As DNA, the CDR3 is TGTGCCAGCAGTTTAGCGCGAACCGGGGAGCTGTTTTTT. Protein: CASSLARTGELFF.

The V gene is TRBV19, the J gene TRBJ1-4, with unresolved D. CDR3 length: 15 amino acids. V was shortened by 4 bases and J by 7 bases, with 16 bases between the two germline ends. Germline assignment: CDR1 LNHDA and CDR2 SQIVND (reference sequence). The CDR3 DNA sequence: TGTGCCAGTAGTAAGATACAGTCGGGGTCTGAAAAACTGTTTTTT. Translating it yields CASSKIQSGSEKLFF.

This clonotype was observed a few times. The chain employs TRBV5-1 and TRBJ2-1; D perhaps matches TRBD2 (6 bases). The CDR3 totals 16 residues. Germline V lookup: CDR1 SGHRS, CDR2 YFSETQ. The germline V and J ends were trimmed by 1 base and 5 bases, with 16 bases remaining between them. The DNA of the CDR3 is TGCGCCAGCAGCTTGCTCTTCAGGGAGGCCGACAATGAGCAGTTCTTC. It is translated as CASSLLFREADNEQFF.

This clonotype was observed a handful of times. The J gene is TRBJ2-2, the V gene TRBV6-4; 9 nucleotides line up with TRBD2. The germline gives CDR1 MRHNA, CDR2 SNTAGT. The CDR3 sequence is 15 residues long. Trimming cost V 3 bases and J 3 bases; bases outside gene matches: 2. Here the CDR3 DNA reads TGTGCCAGCAGTGAGGTAGCGGGAGACACCGGGGAGCTGTTTTTT. Its translation is CASSEVAGDTGELFF.

This clonotype was observed at least ten times. The J gene is TRBJ2-6, the V gene TRBV12-3 or TRBV12-4; tentatively, D is TRBD1 (6 bases). The CDR3 extends over 15 amino acids. Trimming left V 3 bases short and J 0 bases short, with 6 bases between. As DNA, the CDR3 is TGTGCCAGCAGTTTCAGGGGCTCTGGGGCCAACGTCCTGACTTTC. This translates into CASSFRGSGANVLTF.

This clonotype was observed at least ten times. The J gene is TRBJ2-1, the V gene TRBV20-1; tentative D call: TRBD2 (6 bases). CDR1 and CDR2 from the germline V gene are DFQATT and SNEGSKA (reference sequence). The CDR3 runs 15 residues. V shed 3 bases and J shed 9 bases, with 21 bases lying between them. Here the CDR3 DNA reads TGCAGTGCTAGGGATAGCGGTCCCGTCTCCAGTGAGCAGTTCTTC. This sequence encodes CSARDSGPVSSEQFF.

The genes are TRBV19 and TRBJ2-1, with 11 bases that match TRBD2. The CDR3 runs 14 residues. V was pared by 6 bases and J by 7 bases, with 5 bases of the junction left unmatched. Per the germline V gene, CDR1 is LNHDA and CDR2 is SQIVND (reference sequence). CDR3 nucleotides: TGTGCCAGTAGACTAGCGGGAGTGGGGAATGAGCAGTTCTTC. Translation gives CASRLAGVGNEQFF.

For this clonotype: Possible read error: a much larger clone is one base away. The chain combines TRBV12-3 or TRBV12-4 with TRBJ2-3; D is ambiguous. The CDR3 totals 11 residues. The V and J ends lost 6 bases and 4 bases respectively, with 5 bases between them. The CDR3 DNA follows: TGTGCCAGCAGCCGAGCAGATACGCAGTATTTT. Translation: CASSRADTQYF.

This clonotype was counted many times. V usage is TRBV15 and J usage is TRBJ1-1, with no clear D. CDR3 length: 13 amino acids. Deletions cut 3 bases from V and 6 bases from J, with 11 bases between. The germline V gene encodes CDR1 LNHNV and CDR2 YYDKDF (reference sequence). Written as DNA, the CDR3 is TGTGCCACCAGCAGGCTACGTTGGGCTGAAGCTTTCTTT. Translated: CATSRLRWAEAFF.

This clonotype was picked up a small number of times. The V and J genes are TRBV12-3 or TRBV12-4 and TRBJ2-7, with 8 bases aligning to TRBD2. With 3 bases clipped from V and 4 bases from J, the junction kept 5 bases outside the gene matches. This CDR3 is built from 14 residues. The CDR3 here is CASSFEAGVYEQYF. The DNA for the CDR3 is TGTGCCAGCAGTTTCGAAGCGGGAGTTTACGAGCAGTACTTC.

The V call is TRBV29-1, the J call TRBJ2-1; D remains unclear. Trimming removed 4 bases from V and 6 bases from J, with 16 bases in between. This CDR3 comprises 14 residues. Germline values: CDR1 SQVTM, CDR2 ANQGSEA. The CDR3 sequence is CSVVKPLKGNEQFF. CDR3 nucleotides: TGCAGCGTTGTGAAACCTCTCAAGGGCAATGAGCAGTTCTTC.

This chain connects TRBV20-1 to TRBJ2-4; D possibly uses TRBD1 or TRBD2 (6 bases each). The germline gives CDR1 DFQATT, CDR2 SNEGSKA (reference sequence). V dropped 0 bases and J dropped 1 base, with 16 bases sitting between them. The CDR3 consists of 17 residues. DNA for the CDR3: TGCAGTGCTAGAGATACGGGGGCACAGAGGGCCAAAAACATTCAGTACTTC. This sequence encodes CSARDTGAQRAKNIQYF.

This clonotype occurred many times. The V gene is TRBV7-2, the J gene TRBJ2-3, with unresolved D. Per the germline V gene, CDR1 is SGHTA and CDR2 is FQGNSA. CDR3 length: 14 amino acids. V lost 0 bases, J lost 1 base, and 5 bases lay in between. CDR3 sequence: CASSLARRTDTQYF. CDR3 bases: TGTGCCAGCAGCTTAGCGAGACGCACAGATACGCAGTATTTT.

The chain joins TRBV11-2 to TRBJ2-1; 11 bases line up with TRBD1. After removal of 3 bases from V and 9 bases from J, the junction contained 7 bases not matched to a gene. In germline, CDR1 is SGHAT, CDR2 FQNNGV. The CDR3 sequence is 15 residues long. CDR3 nucleotides: TGTGCCAGCAGCTTTGGGACAGGGGGGCCTAGTGAGCAGTTCTTC. Translating gives CASSFGTGGPSEQFF.

As for this clonotype: Being one base from a much bigger clone, this may be a read error. V is TRBV10-2 and J is TRBJ2-3, with TRBD2 matching 8 bases. The CDR3 extends over 15 amino acids. Germline values: CDR1 WSHSY, CDR2 SAAADI. Germline trimming cut 11 bases from V and 4 bases from J; bases unmatched to any gene: 14. Here the CDR3 DNA reads TGCGCCCTCAGGGCGGGAGGAAGGAGCTCAGATACGCAGTATTTT. As protein: CALRAGGRSSDTQYF.

This clonotype was seen ten or more times. Germline and junction disagree at one end, which may indicate a read error. CDR3 protein: CASSLKPSTSQFF. The CDR3 nucleotides are TGTGCCAGCAGCCTTAAACCATCGACTAGCCAATTCTTC. The chain recombines TRBV5-6 with TRBJ2-7; 7 bases match TRBD2. Germline-derived CDR1 and CDR2 are SGHDT and YYEEEE. The CDR3 spans 13 residues.

This clonotype was picked up many times. This chain joins TRBV2 and TRBJ1-1; D gene unclear. Germline V gene lookup returns CDR1 SNHLY and CDR2 FYNNEI. V lost 10 bases, J lost 2 bases, and 14 bases lay in between. CDR3 length: 13 residues. This CDR3 reads CANRGSINTEAFF. As DNA, the CDR3 is TGTGCCAACCGCGGGAGCATAAACACTGAAGCTTTCTTT.

This clonotype has a handful of counts. The J gene is TRBJ2-2, the V gene TRBV5-4, with D perhaps TRBD1 or TRBD2 (5 bases each). CDR3 length: 13 amino acids. Germline CDR1 is SGHNT and CDR2 is YYREEE (reference sequence). V gave up 6 bases and J gave up 2 bases, with 8 bases separating them. For the CDR3, the DNA is TGTGCCAGCAACCGGGACAACACCGGGGAGCTGTTTTTT. This sequence encodes CASNRDNTGELFF.

This clonotype was seen at least ten times. The chain recombines TRBV5-4 with TRBJ2-2; D is undetermined. V was cut by 1 base and J by 1 base, with 5 bases left in between. The germline V gene has CDR1 SGHNT and CDR2 YYREEE (reference sequence). The CDR3 is 14 residues long. CDR3 sequence: CASSLYQNTGELFF. CDR3 coding DNA: TGTGCCAGCAGCTTGTATCAGAACACCGGGGAGCTGTTTTTT.

The gene calls are TRBV5-5 and TRBJ1-3; D perhaps matches TRBD1 (5 bases). There are 14 residues in the CDR3. Trimming left V 4 bases short and J 0 bases short, with 8 bases between. Germline loops: CDR1 SGHKS, CDR2 YYEKEE (reference sequence). In DNA form, the CDR3 reads TGTGCCAGCAGCAACGGGGGCTCTGGAAACACCATATATTTT. Translating gives CASSNGGSGNTIYF.

This clonotype has ten or more counts. The chain uses TRBV29-1 and TRBJ2-7; 8 nucleotides agree with TRBD1. Germline lookup yields CDR1 SQVTM and CDR2 ANQGSEA. The ends lost 7 bases at V and 7 bases at J; junction bases unmatched: 6. The CDR3 contains 11 residues. CDR3 amino acids: CSAGQAREQYF. CDR3 DNA: TGCAGCGCGGGACAGGCGAGGGAGCAGTACTTC.

The V gene is TRBV11-2, the J gene TRBJ2-5; D perhaps matches TRBD2 (5 bases). V lost 0 bases to trimming and J lost 5 bases, with 10 bases between them. There are 14 residues in the CDR3. Germline V gene data show CDR1 as SGHAT and CDR2 as FQNNGV. CDR3 amino acids: CASSLDWTGETQYF. CDR3 nucleotides: TGTGCCAGCAGCTTAGATTGGACTGGGGAGACCCAGTACTTC.

This clonotype was seen at least ten times. The J gene is TRBJ2-5, the V gene TRBV20-1; a weak D match, TRBD2 (5 bases). Germline CDR1 and CDR2: DFQATT and SNEGSKA (reference sequence). The length of the CDR3 is 14 residues. V lost 6 bases and J 1 base, leaving 15 bases between the germline ends. Here the CDR3 reads CSARKGLAQETQYF. DNA of the CDR3: TGCAGTGCCCGGAAAGGACTGGCCCAAGAGACCCAGTACTTC.

The DNA for the CDR3 is TGTGCCAGCAGCCAAGTGCCGGGACCCTACGAGCAGTACTTC. This gives the protein CASSQVPGPYEQYF. The rearrangement uses TRBV14 and TRBJ2-7; D might be TRBD1 or TRBD2, each matching 5 bases. CDR3 length: 14 residues. V was pared by 1 base and J by 2 bases, with 9 bases between. Germline CDR1 is SGHDN and CDR2 is FVKESK.

The table lists this clonotype with many counts. The rearrangement uses TRBV5-1 and TRBJ2-7; D is ambiguous. Looked up from germline, CDR1 is SGHRS and CDR2 is YFSETQ. CDR3 length equals 14 residues. V lost 1 base and J lost 0, with 8 bases in between. The CDR3 region has the DNA TGCGCCAGCAGCTTGACGGATTTCTCCTACGAGCAGTACTTC. Amino acid sequence: CASSLTDFSYEQYF.

This clonotype was observed many times. The genes are TRBV27 and TRBJ2-1; 13 positions agree with TRBD2. The CDR3 is 16 amino acids. The germline V gene encodes CDR1 MNHEY and CDR2 SMNVEV (reference sequence). Unmatched junction bases numbered 8, after V lost 3 bases and J lost 9 bases. The CDR3 is CASSLGLAGIVGEQFF. CDR3 sequence (DNA): TGTGCCAGCAGTTTGGGACTAGCGGGAATTGTCGGTGAGCAGTTCTTC.

This clonotype has at least ten counts. The genes are TRBV20-1 and TRBJ2-7; 9 nucleotides align to TRBD2. V trimming: 7 bases; J trimming: 2 bases; junction bases outside the gene matches: 12. This CDR3 contains 15 residues. The V gene's germline CDR1 is DFQATT and CDR2 SNEGSKA (reference sequence). In DNA, the CDR3 is TGCAGTGTTTCCTCAGCAGAGCGGGGGGCCTACGAGCAGTACTTC. This translates into CSVSSAERGAYEQYF.

This clonotype was counted ten times or more. The chain recombines TRBV7-8 with TRBJ1-4; D gene ambiguous. Trimming removed 5 bases at V and 0 bases at J, with 13 bases between. Germline V gene data show CDR1 as SGHVS and CDR2 as FQNEAQ. The CDR3 loop spans 16 amino acids. CDR3 bases: TGTGCCAGCAGCCTCTCCGGGGTTGCAACTAATGAAAAACTGTTTTTT. It specifies CASSLSGVATNEKLFF. The complete variable domain, with remaining parts taken from reference TRBV7-8 and TRBJ1-4, reads GAGVSQSPRYKVAKRGQDVALRCDPISGHVSLFWYQQALGQGPEFLTYFQNEAQLDKSGLPSDRFFAERPEGSVSTLKIQRTQQEDSAVYLCASSLSGVATNEKLFFGSGTQLSVL.

This clonotype was recorded a few times. CDR3 nucleotides: TGTGCCAGCAGCTCCACCAGCAGACAGGAGGACGGTCAGCCCCAGCATTTT. As protein: CASSSTSRQEDGQPQHF. The V and J genes are TRBV7-3 and TRBJ1-5; TRBD1 might be the D (6 bases). From germline, CDR1 is SGHTA and CDR2 FQGTGA. The CDR3 consists of 17 residues. The V end was cut by 4 bases, the J end by 6 bases, with 22 bases between. The full variable domain, rest sourced from reference TRBV7-3 and TRBJ1-5, is GAGVSQTPSNKVTEKGKYVELRCDPISGHTALYWYRQSLGQGPEFLIYFQGTGAADDSGLPNDRFFAVRPEGSVSTLKIQRTERGDSAVYLCASSSTSRQEDGQPQHFGDGTRLSIL.